The source of this TCR beta chain is a study of cytomegalovirus exposure and HLA in healthy donors. Details on this clone: Its antigen is not known.

Nominally healthy donors were sampled, though unrecorded immune exposures were likely. Study results and limitations: The study labeled 150 to 200 TCR beta chains cytomegalovirus-associated. Three chains tied to CMV proved CMV antigen-specific in vitro.

PCR used 60 Vbeta primers and 13 Jbeta primers. Generated by immunoSEQ multiplex PCR, the TCRdb table keeps only in-frame clones and is missing some. The table records roughly 200,000 clones, over 70% of them present only once. CDR1 and CDR2 (germline): KGHSH, LQKENI. Trimming removed 0 bases at V and 0 bases at J, with 17 bases between. This CDR3 has 19 amino acids. This TCR derives from a man between 40 and 49 years old in good health and CMV-seronegative. The rearrangement links TRBV18 to TRBJ2-2, with D possibly being TRBD1 (5 bases). Sequenced input: PBMCs. The CDR3 loop is CASSPPSGRVVSNTGELFF. The CDR3 region has the DNA TGTGCCAGCTCACCACCCTCTGGCAGGGTGGTTTCGAACACCGGGGAGCTGTTTTTT.